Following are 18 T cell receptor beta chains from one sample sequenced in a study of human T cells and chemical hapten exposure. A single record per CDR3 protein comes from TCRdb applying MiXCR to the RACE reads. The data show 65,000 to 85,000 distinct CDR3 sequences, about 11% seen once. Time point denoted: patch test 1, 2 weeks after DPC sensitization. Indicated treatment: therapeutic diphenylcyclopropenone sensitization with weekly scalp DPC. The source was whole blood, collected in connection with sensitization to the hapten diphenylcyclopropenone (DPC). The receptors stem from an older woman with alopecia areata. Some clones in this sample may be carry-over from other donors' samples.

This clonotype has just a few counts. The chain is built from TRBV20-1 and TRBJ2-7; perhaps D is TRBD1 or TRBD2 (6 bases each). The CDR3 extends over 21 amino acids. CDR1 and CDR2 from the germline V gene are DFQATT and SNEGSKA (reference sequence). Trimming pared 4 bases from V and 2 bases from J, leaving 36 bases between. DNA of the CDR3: TGCAGTGCTACGGGGGCCGACCAGCGTCCAAGTTCCCGCTTCACAACCTACGAGCAGTACTTC. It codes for CSATGADQRPSSRFTTYEQYF.

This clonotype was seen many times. The CDR3 nucleotides read TGTGCCAGCAGTTACTCCGGGGTTAACTCTGGAAACACCATATATTTT. Protein: CASSYSGVNSGNTIYF. V and J are TRBV6-6 and TRBJ1-3, with D uncertain. The germline V and J ends were trimmed by 0 bases and 0 bases, with 9 bases remaining between them. Germline V gives CDR1 MNHNY, CDR2 SVGAGI (reference sequence). The CDR3 sequence is 16 residues long.

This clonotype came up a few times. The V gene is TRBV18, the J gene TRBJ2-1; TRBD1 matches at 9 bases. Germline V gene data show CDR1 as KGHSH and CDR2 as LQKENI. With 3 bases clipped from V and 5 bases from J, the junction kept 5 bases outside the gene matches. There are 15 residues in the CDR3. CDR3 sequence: CASSPRTGVDNEQFF. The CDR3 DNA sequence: TGTGCCAGCTCACCCCGGACAGGGGTTGACAATGAGCAGTTCTTC.

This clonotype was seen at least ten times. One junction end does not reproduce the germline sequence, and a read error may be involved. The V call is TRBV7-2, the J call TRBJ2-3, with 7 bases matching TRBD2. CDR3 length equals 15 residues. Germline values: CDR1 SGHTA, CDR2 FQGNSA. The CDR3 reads CASSLAAGYTDTQYF. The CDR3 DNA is TGTGCCAGCAGCCTAGCGGCAGGCTACACAGATACGCAGTATTTT.

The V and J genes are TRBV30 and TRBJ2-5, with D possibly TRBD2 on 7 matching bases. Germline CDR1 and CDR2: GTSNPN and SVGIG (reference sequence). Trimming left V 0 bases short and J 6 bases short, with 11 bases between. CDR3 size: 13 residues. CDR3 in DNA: TGTGCCTGGAGTGTGGCGGGGGCCAAGACCCAGTACTTC. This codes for CAWSVAGAKTQYF.

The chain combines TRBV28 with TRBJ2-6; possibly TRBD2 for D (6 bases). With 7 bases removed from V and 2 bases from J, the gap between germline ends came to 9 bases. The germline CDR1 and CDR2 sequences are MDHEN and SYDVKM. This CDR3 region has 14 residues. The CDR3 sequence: CASKEGPGANVLTF. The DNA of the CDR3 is TGTGCCAGCAAGGAGGGGCCTGGGGCCAACGTCCTGACTTTC. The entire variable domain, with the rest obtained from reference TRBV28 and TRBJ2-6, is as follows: DVKVTQSSRYLVKRTGEKVFLECVQDMDHENMFWYRQDPGLGLRLIYFSYDVKMKEKGDIPEGYSVSREKKERFSLILESASTNQTSMYLCASKEGPGANVLTFGAGSRLTVL.

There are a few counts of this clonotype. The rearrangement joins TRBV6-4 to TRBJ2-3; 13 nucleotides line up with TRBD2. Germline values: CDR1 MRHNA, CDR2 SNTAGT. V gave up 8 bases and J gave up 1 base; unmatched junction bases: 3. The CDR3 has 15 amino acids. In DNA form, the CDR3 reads TGTGCCAGCGGACTAGCGGGGGAGGGCACAGATACGCAGTATTTT. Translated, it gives CASGLAGEGTDTQYF.

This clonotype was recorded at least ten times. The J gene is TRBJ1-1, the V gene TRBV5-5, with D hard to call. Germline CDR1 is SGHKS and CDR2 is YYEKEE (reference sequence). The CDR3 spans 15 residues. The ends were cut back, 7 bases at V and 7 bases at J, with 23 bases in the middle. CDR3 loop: CASAPLGERLDEAFF. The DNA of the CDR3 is TGTGCCAGCGCGCCCCTGGGTGAGAGACTAGATGAAGCTTTCTTT.

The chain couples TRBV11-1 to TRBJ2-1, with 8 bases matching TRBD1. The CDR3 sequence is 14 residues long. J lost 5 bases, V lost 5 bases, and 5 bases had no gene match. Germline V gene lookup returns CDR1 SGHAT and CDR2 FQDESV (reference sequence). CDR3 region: CASSRDRGDNEQFF. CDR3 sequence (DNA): TGTGCCAGCAGCCGCGACAGGGGAGACAATGAGCAGTTCTTC. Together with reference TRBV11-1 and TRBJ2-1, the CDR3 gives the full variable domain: EAEVAQSPRYKITEKSQAVAFWCDPISGHATLYWYRQILGQGPELLVQFQDESVVDDSQLPKDRFSAERLKGVDSTLKIQPAELGDSAMYLCASSRDRGDNEQFFGPGTRLTVL.

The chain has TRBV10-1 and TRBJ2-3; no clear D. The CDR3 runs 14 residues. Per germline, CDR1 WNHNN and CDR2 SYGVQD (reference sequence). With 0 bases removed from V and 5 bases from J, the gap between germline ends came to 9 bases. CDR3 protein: CASSESSEEDTQYF. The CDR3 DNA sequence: TGCGCCAGCAGTGAGTCAAGTGAGGAAGATACGCAGTATTTT.

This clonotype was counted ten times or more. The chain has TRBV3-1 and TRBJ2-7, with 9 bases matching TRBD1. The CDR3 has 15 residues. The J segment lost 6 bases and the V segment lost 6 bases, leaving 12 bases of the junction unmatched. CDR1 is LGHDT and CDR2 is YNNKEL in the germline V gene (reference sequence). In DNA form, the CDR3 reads TGTGCCAGCAGTTACACCGGGACAGGGTCTGCCGAGCAGTACTTC. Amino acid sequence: CASSYTGTGSAEQYF.

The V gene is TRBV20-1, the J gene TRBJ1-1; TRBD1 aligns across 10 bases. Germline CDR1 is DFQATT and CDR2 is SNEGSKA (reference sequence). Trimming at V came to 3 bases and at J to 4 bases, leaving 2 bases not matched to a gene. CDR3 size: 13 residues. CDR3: CSASGTGVTEAFF. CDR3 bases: TGCAGTGCTAGTGGGACAGGGGTCACTGAAGCTTTCTTT.

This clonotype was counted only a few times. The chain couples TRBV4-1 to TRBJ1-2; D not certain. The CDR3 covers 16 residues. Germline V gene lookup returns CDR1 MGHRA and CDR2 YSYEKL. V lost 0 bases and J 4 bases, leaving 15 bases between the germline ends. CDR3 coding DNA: TGCGCCAGCAGCCAAGATCCGTGGGGAGGCGGCTATGGCTACACCTTC. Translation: CASSQDPWGGGYGYTF.

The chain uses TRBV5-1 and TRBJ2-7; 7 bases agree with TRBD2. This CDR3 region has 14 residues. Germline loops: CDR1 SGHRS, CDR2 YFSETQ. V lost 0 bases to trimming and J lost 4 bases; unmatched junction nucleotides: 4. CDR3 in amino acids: CASSLAGTKYEQYF. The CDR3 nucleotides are TGCGCCAGCAGCTTGGCCGGGACTAAGTACGAGCAGTACTTC.

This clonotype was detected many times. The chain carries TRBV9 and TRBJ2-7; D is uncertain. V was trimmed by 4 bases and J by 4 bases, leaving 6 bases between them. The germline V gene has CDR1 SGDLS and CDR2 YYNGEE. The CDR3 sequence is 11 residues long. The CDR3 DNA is TGTGCCAGCAGCAAGACATACGAGCAGTACTTC. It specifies CASSKTYEQYF.

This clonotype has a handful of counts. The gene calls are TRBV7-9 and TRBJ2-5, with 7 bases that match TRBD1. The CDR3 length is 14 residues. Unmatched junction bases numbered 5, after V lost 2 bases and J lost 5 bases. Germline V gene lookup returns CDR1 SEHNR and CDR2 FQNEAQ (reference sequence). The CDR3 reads CASSLWDREETQYF. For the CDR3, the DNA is TGTGCCAGCAGCTTATGGGACAGAGAGGAGACCCAGTACTTC.

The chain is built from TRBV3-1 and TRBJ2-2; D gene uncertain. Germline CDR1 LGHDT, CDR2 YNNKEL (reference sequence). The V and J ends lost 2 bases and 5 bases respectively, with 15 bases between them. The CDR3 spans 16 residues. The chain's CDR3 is CASSQPLDGLTGELFF. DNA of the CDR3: TGTGCCAGCAGCCAACCCTTGGACGGTCTTACCGGGGAGCTGTTTTTT.

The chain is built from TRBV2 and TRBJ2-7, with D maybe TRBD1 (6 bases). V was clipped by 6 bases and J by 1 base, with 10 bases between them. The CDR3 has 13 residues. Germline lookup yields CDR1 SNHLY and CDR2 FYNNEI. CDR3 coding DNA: TGTGCCAGCAGGAGGGACATATCCTACGAGCAGTACTTC. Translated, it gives CASRRDISYEQYF.